This TCR beta chain is drawn from a study of CD8 T cells in ankylosing spondylitis (dated by TCRdb to 2015 to 2018). Regarding the research as a whole: T cell receptor beta repertoires were profiled in healthy donors and ankylosing spondylitis patients so that disease-linked TCR variants could be found. The full study cohort was made up of about 24 ankylosing spondylitis patients and 95 to 130 healthy donors. Peripheral blood was sampled, and synovial fluid was also collected from ankylosing spondylitis patients. Study-wide findings and limitations: Some motif variants were previously reported in synovial fluid and blood of reactive arthritis patients, suggesting common disease-initiation mechanisms. A CD8+ phenotype was shown by the disease-linked clones, which were found at relatively low frequencies in peripheral blood. Blood from ankylosing spondylitis patients appeared to be characterized by a TCR beta motif made up of several highly homologous amino acid variants. Significant enrichment of the disease-linked clones was reported in matched synovial fluid samples from ankylosing spondylitis patients.

The CDR1 and CDR2 encoded by the germline V gene are MDHEN and SYDVKM. Trimming takes 7 bases off V and 1 base off J; junction bases not matched to a gene: 7. CDR3 length: 15 amino acids, cysteine to phenylalanine. The DNA shown is the 45-base CDR3, in frame from base 1. Sequencing took place on an Illumina HiSeq 2500. Quantitative 5'-RACE with molecular barcodes was used to prepare TCR beta libraries. Concerning the study's data processing: A new computational method based on a probabilistic model of VDJ rearrangement was used to identify disease-linked TCR variants. The public reads were reanalyzed by TCRdb: fastp trimming at Q25, MiXCR alignment, in-frame beta chains only. Here each entry gathers all rows of one CDR3 protein and keeps the most common genes and DNA. The V and J calls were not made by the authors but by TCRdb's processing. The sample includes about 69,000 distinct CDR3 sequences, with about 5.2% observed a single time. The top ten clones comprise 2.2% of the sample.

This clonotype has a count of ten or more. Its target antigen remains unknown. Base qualities are not provided; no much larger clone lies one nucleotide away. What was sequenced was blood, either unsorted or a sorted T cell fraction (not recorded which). The chain was built from TRBV28 and TRBJ2-5; TRBD1 lines up with 9 middle nucleotides. The TCR originated in a male donor with ankylosing spondylitis or in good health (not recorded which). The CDR3 has the sequence CASNNRDRVQETQYF. In nucleotide form, the sequence is TGTGCCAGCAACAATCGGGACAGGGTCCAAGAGACCCAGTACTTC.